This TCR beta chain was captured in a study of cytomegalovirus exposure and HLA in healthy donors. Comment on this clone: Antigen: not known.

Sequencing was performed with immunoSEQ multiplex PCR; in TCRdb, only in-frame clones are kept and a portion is missing. The sample has about 130,000 clones; about 80% are singletons. Points from the study as a whole: A few CMV-associated chains proved CMV antigen-specific in vitro. Across donors, most TCRs were seen rarely, yet some public ones were widespread. The tendency of first-cohort TCR clusters to co-occur in the 120 or so validation repertoires emerged from a later analysis.

Germline CDR1 reads SGHNT; CDR2 reads YYREEE (reference sequence). This CDR3 has 17 residues. The J segment lost 6 bases and the V segment lost 4 bases, leaving 9 bases of the junction unmatched. What was sequenced was PBMCs. The V and J genes are TRBV5-4 and TRBJ1-6, with TRBD1 identical over 11 bases. The clonotype was recovered from a young man in good health and CMV-seropositive. The CDR3 DNA is TGTGCCAGCAGCACAGGCGGGACAGGGGGTTTTAATTCACCCCTCCACTTT. Protein sequence: CASSTGGTGGFNSPLHF.